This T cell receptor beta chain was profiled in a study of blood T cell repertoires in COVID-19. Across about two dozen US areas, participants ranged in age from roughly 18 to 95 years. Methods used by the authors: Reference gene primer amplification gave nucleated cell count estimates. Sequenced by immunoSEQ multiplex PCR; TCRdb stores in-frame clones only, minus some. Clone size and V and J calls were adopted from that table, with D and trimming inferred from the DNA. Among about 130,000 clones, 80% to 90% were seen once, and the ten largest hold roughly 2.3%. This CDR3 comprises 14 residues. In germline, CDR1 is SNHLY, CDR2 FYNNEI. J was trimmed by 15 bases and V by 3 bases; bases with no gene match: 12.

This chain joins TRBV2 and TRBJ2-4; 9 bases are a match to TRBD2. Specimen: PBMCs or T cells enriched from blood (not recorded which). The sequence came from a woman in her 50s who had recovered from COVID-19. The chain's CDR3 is CASSESLAGMEGYF. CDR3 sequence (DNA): TGTGCCAGCAGTGAGTCCCTAGCGGGGATGGAGGGGTACTTC.